This T cell receptor beta chain was observed in a study of shared clonotypes between healthy human individuals. An even split of each subset's genomic DNA across several immunoSEQ plates was performed. Per the authors' pipeline: ImmunoSEQ output held junction-only sequences without quality scores, so filtering differed. The method was immunoSEQ multiplex PCR; TCRdb's version includes in-frame clones alone and lacks a portion of them. For V, J and clone size, that table is used; D and trimming come from the DNA. The sample records about 560,000 clones, around three quarters being singletons. To note about this clone: The antigen is undetermined.

General study points: Genetic and exposure-history diversity was limited by the few donors.

Germline CDR1 and CDR2: SGHNT and YYREEE (reference sequence). The V end lost 0 bases, the J end lost 0 bases, and 4 bases lay between the germline ends. The CDR3 is 13 amino acids. The rearrangement joins TRBV5-4 to TRBJ2-7; D is unclear. Source material: PBMCs. This TCR derives from a woman aged 40 to 50 in good health. Some clones in this sample may be carry-over from other donors' samples. The CDR3 DNA reads as TGTGCCAGCAGCTTGGTAGACTCCTACGAGCAGTACTTC. It yields the protein CASSLVDSYEQYF.